A selection of T cell receptor beta chains follows, all from one sample in a study of blood T cell repertoires in COVID-19. Here immunoSEQ multiplex PCR was the method, and the copy in TCRdb shows in-frame clones only, minus some. Of over 150,000 clones in the sample, around 86% were seen once. Sequencing was done on a sample of peripheral blood. The receptors were gathered from a woman between 65 and 79 years old with COVID-19, enrolled during active disease. Each CDR3 is given with its conserved first and last residue. A D gene is named only where the DNA matches it firmly. The size entry is marked missing in some rows and otherwise reads once, few, many or a size class.

v_call: TRBV6-2/TRBV6-3
clone_size: -
d_call: -
j_call: TRBJ1-1
cdr3_nt: TGTGCCAGCAGTCGCCCGTGGGGGGGCGGATACACTGAAGCTTTCTTT
cdr3_aa: CASSRPWGGGYTEAFF

v_call: TRBV7-9
clone_size: -
d_call: -
j_call: TRBJ1-3
cdr3_nt: TGTGCCAGCCGGTATATTAGTCCCGGAAACACCATATATTTT
cdr3_aa: CASRYISPGNTIYF

v_call: TRBV19
clone_size: -
d_call: TRBD2
j_call: TRBJ2-4
cdr3_nt: TGTGCCAGTAGTATCTCTGGCGGGAGGGCCGACAAAAACATTCAGTACTTC
cdr3_aa: CASSISGGRADKNIQYF

v_call: TRBV27
clone_size: -
d_call: TRBD1
j_call: TRBJ1-3
cdr3_nt: TGTGCCAGCAGAGGACAGGGTAGAAACACCATATATTTT
cdr3_aa: CASRGQGRNTIYF

v_call: TRBV9
clone_size: -
d_call: -
j_call: TRBJ1-3
cdr3_nt: TGTGTCAGCAGCGTTTCGTCCAGCTCTGGAAACACCATATATTTT
cdr3_aa: CVSSVSSSSGNTIYF

v_call: TRBV7-2
clone_size: -
d_call: -
j_call: TRBJ1-3
cdr3_nt: TGTGCCAGCAGCTTAGTAAGGGGGTCTGGAAACACCATATATTTT
cdr3_aa: CASSLVRGSGNTIYF

v_call: TRBV4-1
clone_size: -
d_call: TRBD2
j_call: TRBJ2-7
cdr3_nt: TGCGCCAGCAGCAGCTCGGGGGGGCGGGAGCGCTACGAGCAGTACTTC
cdr3_aa: CASSSSGGRERYEQYF

v_call: TRBV30
clone_size: few
d_call: TRBD1
j_call: TRBJ1-5
cdr3_nt: TGTGCCTGGAGTCTACAGGGGGCTCAGCCCCAGCATTTT
cdr3_aa: CAWSLQGAQPQHF

v_call: TRBV7-2
clone_size: -
d_call: -
j_call: TRBJ2-4
cdr3_nt: TGTGCCAGCAGCGTAGTGCCTACAGTGTCCAAAAACATTCAGTACTTC
cdr3_aa: CASSVVPTVSKNIQYF

v_call: TRBV18
clone_size: -
d_call: -
j_call: TRBJ2-7
cdr3_nt: TGTGCCAGCTCACCAAAGGACAGTTCCTACGAGCAGTACTTC
cdr3_aa: CASSPKDSSYEQYF

v_call: TRBV7-7
clone_size: -
d_call: -
j_call: TRBJ2-1
cdr3_nt: TGTGCCAGCAGCTTGGAGGGTCGTGGTGAGCAGTTCTTC
cdr3_aa: CASSLEGRGEQFF